The present T cell receptor (beta chain) was sequenced within a study of blood T cell repertoires in COVID-19. Study-wide background: The United States, Italy and Spain supplied acute and convalescent COVID-19 samples. The analysed material was cDNA or gDNA that came from T cells, B-cell-depleted T cells, or PBMCs.

Germline CDR1 is KGHSH and CDR2 is LQKENI. The CDR3 loop spans 16 amino acids. V was clipped by 3 bases and J by 4 bases; unmatched bases: 8. Authors' processing steps: Estimation of nucleated cell counts relied on the amplification of reference gene primers. The data were produced by immunoSEQ multiplex PCR, yet TCRdb's version contains in-frame clones alone and is incomplete. V and J calls and clone size are those listed in that table; D and trimming were worked out from the DNA. The repertoire holds roughly 170,000 clones, with roughly 70% as singletons. Sequencing was performed on peripheral blood. The genes are TRBV18 and TRBJ1-1, with 10 positions matching TRBD1. The TCR was taken from a woman older than 75 with acute or convalescent COVID-19. The CDR3 coding sequence is TGTGCCAGCTCACCTGGGACAGGGGTCTCTGGCACTGAAGCTTTCTTT. It specifies CASSPGTGVSGTEAFF.